What follows are 12 T cell receptor beta chains derived from one specimen sequenced in a study of follicular helper T cells after annual influenza vaccination listed by TCRdb under 2017. Libraries were built with the immunoSEQ multiplex PCR assay. TCRdb's version of the immuneACCESS table is confined to in-frame rearrangements and falls short of the full clone set. An unresolved V gene accounts for under half of the shortfall where checked; the remainder is of unknown origin. A total of over 11,000 clones appear in this sample, around four fifths of them only once. The top ten clones comprise 0.27% of the sample. Read against the paper, the sample's time point label means: 2014-2015 season, pre-vaccination. The material was CXCR5- memory CD4+ T cells sorted from blood, obtained on the day of influenza vaccination. What this sample's cell subset or site label stands for: CXCR5- memory CD4 T cells. These receptor sequences come from an adult who received the influenza vaccine.

V and J are TRBV6-5 and TRBJ2-7; 8 nucleotides line up with TRBD1. Germline assignment: CDR1 MNHEY and CDR2 SVGAGI. The CDR3 length is 14 residues. Losses at the gene ends were 2 bases for V and 6 bases for J; bases not matched to a gene: 6. The CDR3 nucleotides are TGTGCCAGCAGTTACGACAGGGGTGACGGCGAGCAGTACTTC. It yields the protein CASSYDRGDGEQYF.

The chain uses TRBV7-9 and TRBJ2-5; possibly TRBD2 for D (6 bases). This CDR3 region has 14 residues. V dropped 7 bases and J dropped 5 bases, with 17 bases sitting between them. From germline, CDR1 is SEHNR and CDR2 FQNEAQ (reference sequence). The CDR3 protein is CASNSGWGRETQYF. The CDR3 DNA reads as TGTGCCAGCAACAGCGGGTGGGGAAGGGAGACCCAGTACTTC. The full variable domain, with the rest looked up from reference TRBV7-9 and TRBJ2-5, is DTGVSQNPRHKITKRGQNVTFRCDPISEHNRLYWYRQTLGQGPEFLTYFQNEAQLEKSRLLSDRFSAERPKGSFSTLEIQRTEQGDSAMYLCASNSGWGRETQYFGPGTRLLVL.

This sequence joins TRBV28 and TRBJ1-4; D is possibly TRBD1 (6 bases). CDR1 MDHEN and CDR2 SYDVKM come from the germline V gene. The CDR3 sequence is 17 residues long. Trimming removed 6 bases from V and 1 base from J, with 18 bases in between. The CDR3 bases are TGTGCCAGCAGAACAACCTCGAGGGGGGGAACTAATGAAAAACTGTTTTTT. Amino acids: CASRTTSRGGTNEKLFF.

This chain links TRBV7-9 with TRBJ1-1; D unclear. V was trimmed by 5 bases and J by 6 bases, leaving 10 bases between them. The CDR3 is made up of 12 amino acids. CDR1 SEHNR and CDR2 FQNEAQ come from the germline V gene (reference sequence). The DNA for the CDR3 is TGTGCCAGCAGCCTAACAGTCCCTGAAGCTTTCTTT. Translated, it gives CASSLTVPEAFF.

The CDR3 reads CASTPAGTGAYGYTF. The CDR3 bases are TGTGCCAGCACCCCCGCGGGGACAGGGGCATATGGCTACACCTTC. This chain connects TRBV11-2 to TRBJ1-2, with TRBD1 matching 10 bases. J was trimmed by 5 bases and V by 7 bases; bases with no gene match: 10. The CDR3 runs to 15 residues. Germline CDR1 SGHAT, CDR2 FQNNGV.

This chain joins TRBV7-6 and TRBJ2-7; 7 positions match TRBD1. Germline values: CDR1 SGHVS, CDR2 FNYEAQ. Trimming removed 5 bases from V and 2 bases from J; junction bases left unmatched: 9. The CDR3 contains 15 residues. Here the CDR3 reads CASSPRDRAPYEQYF. CDR3 sequence (DNA): TGTGCCAGCAGCCCCCGAGACAGGGCGCCCTACGAGCAGTACTTC.

This clone was found a few times. The chain carries TRBV7-9 and TRBJ1-6; no reliable D call. The CDR3 contains 12 residues. Germline lookup yields CDR1 SEHNR and CDR2 FQNEAQ (reference sequence). V lost 5 bases, J lost 6 bases, and 5 bases lay in between. This CDR3 reads CASSLSNSPLHF. The DNA of the CDR3 is TGTGCCAGCAGCCTCTCTAATTCACCCCTCCACTTT.

The chain recombines TRBV28 with TRBJ2-1; maybe TRBD2 (7 bases). The CDR3 length is 14 residues. Trimming shortened V by 7 bases and J by 3 bases, and 13 bases separated the two germline ends. Germline V gene data show CDR1 as MDHEN and CDR2 as SYDVKM. CDR3 loop: CASTVRGGYNEQFF. CDR3 DNA: TGTGCCAGCACGGTGAGGGGGGGCTACAATGAGCAGTTCTTC. Supplemented by reference TRBV28 and TRBJ2-1, the full variable domain reads DVKVTQSSRYLVKRTGEKVFLECVQDMDHENMFWYRQDPGLGLRLIYFSYDVKMKEKGDIPEGYSVSREKKERFSLILESASTNQTSMYLCASTVRGGYNEQFFGPGTRLTVL.

This sequence joins TRBV30 and TRBJ1-3, with D unresolved. The CDR3 is 16 amino acids. Germline CDR1 GTSNPN, CDR2 SVGIG (reference sequence). V lost 0 bases and J 0 bases, leaving 12 bases between the germline ends. CDR3 amino acids: CAWSVPFWGSGNTIYF. CDR3 in DNA: TGTGCCTGGAGTGTACCATTCTGGGGCTCTGGAAACACCATATATTTT. The complete variable domain, with remaining parts taken from reference TRBV30 and TRBJ1-3, reads SQTIHQWPATLVQPVGSPLSLECTVEGTSNPNLYWYRQAAGRGLQLLFYSVGIGQISSEVPQNLSASRPQDRQFILSSKKLLLSDSGFYLCAWSVPFWGSGNTIYFGEGSWLTVV.

CDR3 amino acids: CASSLRQTTYEQYF. The CDR3 DNA reads TGTGCCAGCAGCCTGCGACAAACCACCTACGAGCAGTACTTC. The rearrangement uses TRBV5-4 and TRBJ2-7; D ambiguous. Trimming removed 4 bases from V and 2 bases from J, with 13 bases in between. CDR1 is SGHNT, CDR2 YYREEE, per germline (reference sequence). The CDR3 sequence is 14 residues long.

CDR3 nucleotides: TGTGCCAGCAGCTTAGTCGCGGCAGGGGTTGGAGAAAAACTGTTTTTT. It is translated as CASSLVAAGVGEKLFF. The chain has TRBV7-2 and TRBJ1-4; weak D call: TRBD1 (6 bases). Trimming pared 1 base from V and 8 bases from J, leaving 17 bases between. The CDR3 extends over 16 amino acids. From germline, CDR1 is SGHTA and CDR2 FQGNSA.

This clone was counted between two and nine times. The chain has TRBV6-6 and TRBJ1-2; D uncertain. The CDR3 sequence is 14 residues long. Germline lookup yields CDR1 MNHNY and CDR2 SVGAGI (reference sequence). V was trimmed by 0 bases and J by 7 bases, leaving 12 bases between them. The CDR3: CASSYSADTGGYTF. Written as DNA, the CDR3 is TGTGCCAGCAGTTACTCAGCGGATACTGGTGGCTACACCTTC.